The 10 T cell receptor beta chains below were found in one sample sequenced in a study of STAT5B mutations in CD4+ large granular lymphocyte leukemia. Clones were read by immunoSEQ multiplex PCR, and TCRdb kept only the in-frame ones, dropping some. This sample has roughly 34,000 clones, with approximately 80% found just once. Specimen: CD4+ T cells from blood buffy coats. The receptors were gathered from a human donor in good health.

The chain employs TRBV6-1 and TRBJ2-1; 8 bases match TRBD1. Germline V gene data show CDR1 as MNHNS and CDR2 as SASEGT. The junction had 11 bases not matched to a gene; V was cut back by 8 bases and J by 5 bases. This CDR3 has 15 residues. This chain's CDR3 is CASAAGQGWDNEQFF. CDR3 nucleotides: TGTGCCAGCGCCGCCGGACAGGGCTGGGACAATGAGCAGTTCTTC.

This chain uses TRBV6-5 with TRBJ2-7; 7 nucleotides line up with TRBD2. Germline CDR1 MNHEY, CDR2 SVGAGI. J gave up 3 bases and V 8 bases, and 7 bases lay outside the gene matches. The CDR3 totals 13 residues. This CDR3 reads CASGRDYSYEQYF. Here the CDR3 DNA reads TGTGCCAGCGGCCGGGACTATAGCTACGAGCAGTACTTC.

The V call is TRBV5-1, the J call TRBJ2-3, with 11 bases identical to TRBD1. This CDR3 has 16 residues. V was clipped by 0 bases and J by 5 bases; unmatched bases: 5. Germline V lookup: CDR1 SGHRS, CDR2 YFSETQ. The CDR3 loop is CASSLGGTGGGDTQYF. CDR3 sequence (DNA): TGCGCCAGCAGCTTGGGAGGGACAGGGGGTGGAGATACGCAGTATTTT. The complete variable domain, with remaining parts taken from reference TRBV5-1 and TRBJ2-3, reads KAGVTQTPRYLIKTRGQQVTLSCSPISGHRSVSWYQQTPGQGLQFLFEYFSETQRNKGNFPGRFSGRQFSNSRSEMNVSTLELGDSALYLCASSLGGTGGGDTQYFGPGTRLTVL.

CDR3 coding DNA: TGTGCCAGCCGAAGGGGGCTTTCCTATGGCTACACCTTC. It specifies CASRRGLSYGYTF. The chain recombines TRBV28 with TRBJ1-2, with TRBD1 matching 7 bases. Trimming took 8 bases from V and 4 from J; bases not matched to a gene: 7. Per the germline V gene, CDR1 is MDHEN and CDR2 is SYDVKM. This CDR3 spans 13 amino acids.

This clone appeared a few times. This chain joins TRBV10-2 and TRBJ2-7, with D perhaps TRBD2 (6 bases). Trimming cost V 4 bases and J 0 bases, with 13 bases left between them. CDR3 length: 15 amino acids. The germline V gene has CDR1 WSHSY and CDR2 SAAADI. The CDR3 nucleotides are TGCGCCAGCAGTGTAGGGGCTAGCGCCTCCTACGAGCAGTACTTC. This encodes CASSVGASASYEQYF.

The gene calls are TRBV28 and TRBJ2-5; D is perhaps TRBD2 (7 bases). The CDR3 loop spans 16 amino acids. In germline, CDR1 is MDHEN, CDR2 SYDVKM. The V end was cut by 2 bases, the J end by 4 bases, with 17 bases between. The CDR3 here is CASSLPGGAGVETQYF. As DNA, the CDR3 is TGTGCCAGCAGTTTACCGGGGGGCGCGGGTGTAGAGACCCAGTACTTC.

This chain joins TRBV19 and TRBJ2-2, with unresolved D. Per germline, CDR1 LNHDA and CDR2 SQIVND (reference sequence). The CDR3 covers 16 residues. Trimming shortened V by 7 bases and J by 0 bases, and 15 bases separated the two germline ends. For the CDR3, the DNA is TGTGCCAGTACCCCAGCTGATCACACGAACACCGGGGAGCTGTTTTTT. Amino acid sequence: CASTPADHTNTGELFF.

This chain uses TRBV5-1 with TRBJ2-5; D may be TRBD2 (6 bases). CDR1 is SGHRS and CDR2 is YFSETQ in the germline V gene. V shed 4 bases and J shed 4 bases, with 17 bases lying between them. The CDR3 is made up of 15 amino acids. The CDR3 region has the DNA TGCGCCAGCAGCGGAGGGGATACGGGTCCAGAGACCCAGTACTTC. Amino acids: CASSGGDTGPETQYF.

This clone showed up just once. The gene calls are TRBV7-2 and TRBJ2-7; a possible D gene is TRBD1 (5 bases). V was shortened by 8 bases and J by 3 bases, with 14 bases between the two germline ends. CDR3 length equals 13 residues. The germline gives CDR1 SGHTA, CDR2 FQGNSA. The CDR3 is CASGQGTFYEQYF. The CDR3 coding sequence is TGTGCCAGCGGCCAGGGAACCTTCTACGAGCAGTACTTC.

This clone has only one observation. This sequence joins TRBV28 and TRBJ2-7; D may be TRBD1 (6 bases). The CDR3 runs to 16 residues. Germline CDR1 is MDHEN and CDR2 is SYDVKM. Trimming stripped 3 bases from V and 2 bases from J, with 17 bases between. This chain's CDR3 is CASSFHPYRQAYEQYF. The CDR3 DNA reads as TGTGCCAGCAGTTTTCACCCCTACCGACAGGCCTACGAGCAGTACTTC.